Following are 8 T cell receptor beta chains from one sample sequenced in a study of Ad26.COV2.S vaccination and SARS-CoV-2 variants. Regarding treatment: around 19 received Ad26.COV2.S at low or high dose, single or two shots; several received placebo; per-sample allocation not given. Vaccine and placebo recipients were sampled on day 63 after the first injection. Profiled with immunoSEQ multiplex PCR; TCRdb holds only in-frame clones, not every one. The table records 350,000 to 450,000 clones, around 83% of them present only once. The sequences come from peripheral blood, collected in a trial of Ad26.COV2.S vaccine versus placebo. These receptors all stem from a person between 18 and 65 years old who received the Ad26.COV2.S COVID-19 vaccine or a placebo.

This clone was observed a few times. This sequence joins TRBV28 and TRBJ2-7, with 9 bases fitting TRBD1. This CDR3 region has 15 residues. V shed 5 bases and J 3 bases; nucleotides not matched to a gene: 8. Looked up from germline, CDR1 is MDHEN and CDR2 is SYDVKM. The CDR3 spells CASSLPGQGHYEQYF. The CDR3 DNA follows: TGTGCCAGCAGTCTTCCGGGACAGGGACACTACGAGCAGTACTTC. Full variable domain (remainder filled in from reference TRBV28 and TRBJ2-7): DVKVTQSSRYLVKRTGEKVFLECVQDMDHENMFWYRQDPGLGLRLIYFSYDVKMKEKGDIPEGYSVSREKKERFSLILESASTNQTSMYLCASSLPGQGHYEQYFGPGTRLTVT.

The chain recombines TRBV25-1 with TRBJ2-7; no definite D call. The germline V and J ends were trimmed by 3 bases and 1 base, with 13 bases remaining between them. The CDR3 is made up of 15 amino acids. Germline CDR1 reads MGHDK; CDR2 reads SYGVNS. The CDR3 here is CASSDSKGRSYEQYF. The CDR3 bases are TGTGCCAGCAGTGATAGTAAAGGAAGATCCTACGAGCAGTACTTC.

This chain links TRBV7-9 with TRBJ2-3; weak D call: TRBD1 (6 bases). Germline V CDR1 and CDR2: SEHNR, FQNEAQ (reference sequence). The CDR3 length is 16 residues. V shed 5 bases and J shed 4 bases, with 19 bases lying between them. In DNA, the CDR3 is TGTGCCAGCAGCGCAGAGCTAACAGGGTTCGCAGATACGCAGTATTTT. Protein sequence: CASSAELTGFADTQYF.

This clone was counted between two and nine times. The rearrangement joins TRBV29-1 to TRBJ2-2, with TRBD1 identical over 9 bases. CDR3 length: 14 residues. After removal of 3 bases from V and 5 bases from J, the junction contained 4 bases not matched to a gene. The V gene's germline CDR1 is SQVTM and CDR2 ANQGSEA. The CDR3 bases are TGCAGCGTTGAGGCCGGACAGGGGACCGGGGAGCTGTTTTTT. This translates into CSVEAGQGTGELFF.

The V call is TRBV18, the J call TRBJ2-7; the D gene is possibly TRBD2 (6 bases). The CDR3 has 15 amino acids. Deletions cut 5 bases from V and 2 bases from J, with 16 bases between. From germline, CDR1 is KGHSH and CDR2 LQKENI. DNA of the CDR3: TGTGCCAGCTCAAAAGCCGGGGGTACCGCCTACGAGCAGTACTTC. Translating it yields CASSKAGGTAYEQYF.

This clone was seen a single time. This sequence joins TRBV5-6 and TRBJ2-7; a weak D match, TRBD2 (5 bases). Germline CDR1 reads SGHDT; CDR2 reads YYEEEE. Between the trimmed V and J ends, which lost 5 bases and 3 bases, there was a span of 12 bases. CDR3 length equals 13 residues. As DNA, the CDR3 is TGTGCCAGCAGTTTTGACCGGGACTACGAGCAGTACTTC. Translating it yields CASSFDRDYEQYF. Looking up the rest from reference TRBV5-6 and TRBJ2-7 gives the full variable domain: DAGVTQSPTHLIKTRGQQVTLRCSPKSGHDTVSWYQQALGQGPQFIFQYYEEEERQRGNFPDRFSGHQFPNYSSELNVNALLLGDSALYLCASSFDRDYEQYFGPGTRLTVT.

This chain's CDR3 is CSVGSGYEQYF. The CDR3 DNA reads TGCAGCGTTGGTTCTGGCTACGAGCAGTACTTC. The chain carries TRBV29-1 and TRBJ2-7, with D unresolved. Deletions cut 4 bases from V and 3 bases from J, with 7 bases between. The CDR3 spans 11 residues. Germline V CDR1 and CDR2: SQVTM, ANQGSEA.

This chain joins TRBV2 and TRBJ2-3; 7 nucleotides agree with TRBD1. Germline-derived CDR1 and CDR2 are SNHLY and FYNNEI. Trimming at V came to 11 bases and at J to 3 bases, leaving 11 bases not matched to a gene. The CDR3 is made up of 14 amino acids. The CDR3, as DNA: TGTGCCGGAGGCCGACAGGGTTGGACAGATACGCAGTATTTT. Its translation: CAGGRQGWTDTQYF.